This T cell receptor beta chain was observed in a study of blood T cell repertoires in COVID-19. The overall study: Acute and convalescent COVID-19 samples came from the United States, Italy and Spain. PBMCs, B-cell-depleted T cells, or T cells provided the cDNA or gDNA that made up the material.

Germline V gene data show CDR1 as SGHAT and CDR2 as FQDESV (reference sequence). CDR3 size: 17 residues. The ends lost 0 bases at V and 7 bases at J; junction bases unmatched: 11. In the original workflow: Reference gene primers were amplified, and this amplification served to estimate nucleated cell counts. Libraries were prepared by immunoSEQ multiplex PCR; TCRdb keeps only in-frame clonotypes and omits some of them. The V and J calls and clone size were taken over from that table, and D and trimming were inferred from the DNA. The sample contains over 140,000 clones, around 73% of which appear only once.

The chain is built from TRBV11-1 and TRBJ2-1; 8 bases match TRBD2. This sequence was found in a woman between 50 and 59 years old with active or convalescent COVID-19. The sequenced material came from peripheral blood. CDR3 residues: CASSLALGGGPGNEQFF. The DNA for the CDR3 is TGTGCCAGCAGCTTAGCGCTCGGCGGGGGGCCAGGGAATGAGCAGTTCTTC.